This TCR beta chain appears in the sequencing data of a study of blood T cell repertoires in COVID-19. For the study at large: The United States, Italy and Spain supplied acute and convalescent COVID-19 samples. T cells, B-cell-depleted T cells, or PBMCs supplied cDNA or gDNA.

V dropped 7 bases and J dropped 7 bases, with 15 bases sitting between them. The CDR3 is 13 amino acids. Looked up from germline, CDR1 is MNHEY and CDR2 is SVGAGI. As handled by the study authors: By means of reference gene primer amplification, nucleated cell counts were estimated. Sequenced by immunoSEQ multiplex PCR; TCRdb stores in-frame clones only, minus some. The V and J calls and clone size come from that table; D and trimming were worked out from the DNA. The table lists around 280,000 clones, roughly 87% of them singletons, with roughly 2% in the top ten. The chain employs TRBV6-5 and TRBJ2-3; TRBD2 might be the D (6 bases). The sequencing input was peripheral blood. The sequence derives from a woman in her forties or fifties who had recovered from COVID-19. The CDR3 loop is CASTQSLANTQYF. The CDR3 coding sequence is TGTGCCAGCACCCAATCACTAGCAAATACGCAGTATTTT.